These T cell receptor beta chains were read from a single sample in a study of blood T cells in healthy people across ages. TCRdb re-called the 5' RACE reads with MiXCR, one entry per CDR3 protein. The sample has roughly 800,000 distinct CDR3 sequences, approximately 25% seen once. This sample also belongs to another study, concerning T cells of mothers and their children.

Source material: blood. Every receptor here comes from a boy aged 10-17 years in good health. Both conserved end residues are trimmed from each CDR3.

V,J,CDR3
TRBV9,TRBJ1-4,ASSPANEKLF
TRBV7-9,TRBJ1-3,ASSSPTESSGNTIY
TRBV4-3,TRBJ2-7,ASSQDWAGGFLEQY
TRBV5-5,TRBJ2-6,ASSLGAGLSGANVLT
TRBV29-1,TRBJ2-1,SVRDSSEQF
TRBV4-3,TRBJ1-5,TSSQGRVSNQPQH
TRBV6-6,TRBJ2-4,ASSYNANIQY
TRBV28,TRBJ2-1,ASSFAGGRYNEQF
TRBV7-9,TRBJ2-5,ASSPRLGGGRETQY
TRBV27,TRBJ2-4,ASSYSHGQIAKNIQY
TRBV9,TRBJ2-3,ASSANENTQY
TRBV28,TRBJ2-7,ASSDTRGSYEQY
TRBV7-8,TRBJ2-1,ASSFGQSSYNEQF
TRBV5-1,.,ASSPTHPFQETQY
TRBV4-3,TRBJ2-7,ASSPHIGTAYEQY
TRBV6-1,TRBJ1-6,ASKPGPGKSSYNSPLH
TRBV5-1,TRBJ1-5,ASRTGYNPSEPQH
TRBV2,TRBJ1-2,ASSDETHSTTTYGYT
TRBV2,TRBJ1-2,ASSLDRTPNYGYT
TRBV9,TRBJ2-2,ASSGLTGGAKNTGELF
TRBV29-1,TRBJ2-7,SVGTVPYEQY
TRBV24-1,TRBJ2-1,ATSDTRAASSYNEQF
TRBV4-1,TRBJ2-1,ASSRGPSSYNEQF
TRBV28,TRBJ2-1,ASSSASGAINEQF
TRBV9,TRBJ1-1,ASSVAGETGAF
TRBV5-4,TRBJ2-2,ASSSDSGELF
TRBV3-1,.,ASSWTSINEQF
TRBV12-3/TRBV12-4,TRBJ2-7,ASSFSGTGSAEQY
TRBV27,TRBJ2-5,ASSLYTSGGPQETQY
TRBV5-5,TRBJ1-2,ASSQQGTYGYT
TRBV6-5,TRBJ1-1,ASSYWDPGGMNTEAF
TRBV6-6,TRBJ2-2,ASGGGVELGELF
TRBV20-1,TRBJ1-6,SAGEGGNSPLH
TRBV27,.,ASSLSNVNEQF
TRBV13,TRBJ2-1,ASSRGLAATFSYNEQF
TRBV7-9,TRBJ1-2,ASSSGAKNYGHT
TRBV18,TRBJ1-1,ASSPGHVATEAF
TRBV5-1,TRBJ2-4,ASSSHLLDRVNIQY
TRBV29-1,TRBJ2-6,SVEDRMDAGSGANVLT